The clone carrying this T cell receptor beta chain was counted ten times or more. This entry comes from a study of CD8 T cells in ankylosing spondylitis. For TCR beta, libraries came from quantitative 5'-RACE with molecular barcodes. MiXCR, applied by TCRdb to the 5' RACE reads, yields one record per CDR3 protein. The top ten hold 0.61% of the sample, which has about 250,000 distinct CDR3 sequences, about 24% seen once. The CDR3 covers 13 residues. The V end was cut by 5 bases, the J end by 0 bases, with 7 bases between. The chain uses TRBV12-3 or TRBV12-4 and TRBJ1-1; no reliable D call. This clonotype was sampled from a male donor with ankylosing spondylitis or in good health (not recorded which). The sample comprised blood, either unsorted or a sorted T cell fraction (not recorded which). The CDR3 loop is CASSPWMNTEAFF. The CDR3 DNA follows: TGTGCCAGCAGTCCATGGATGAACACTGAAGCTTTCTTT.